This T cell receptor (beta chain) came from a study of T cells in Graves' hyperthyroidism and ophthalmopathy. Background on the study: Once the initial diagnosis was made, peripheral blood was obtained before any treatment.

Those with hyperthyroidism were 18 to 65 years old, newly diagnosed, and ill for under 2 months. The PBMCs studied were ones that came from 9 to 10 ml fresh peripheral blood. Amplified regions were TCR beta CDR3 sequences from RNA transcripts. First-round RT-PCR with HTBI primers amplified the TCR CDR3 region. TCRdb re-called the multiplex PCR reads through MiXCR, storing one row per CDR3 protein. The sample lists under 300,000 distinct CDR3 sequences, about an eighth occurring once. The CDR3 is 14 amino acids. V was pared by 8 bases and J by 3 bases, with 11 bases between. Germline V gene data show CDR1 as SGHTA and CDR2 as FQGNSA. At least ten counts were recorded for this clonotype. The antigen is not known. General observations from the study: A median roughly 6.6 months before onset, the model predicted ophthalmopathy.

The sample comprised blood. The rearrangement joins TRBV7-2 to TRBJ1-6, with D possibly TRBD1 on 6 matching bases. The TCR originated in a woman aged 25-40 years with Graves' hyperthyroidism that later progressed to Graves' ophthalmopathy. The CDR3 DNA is TGTGCCAGCCTCCCAGGGGACTATAATTCACCCCTCCACTTT. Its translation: CASLPGDYNSPLHF.